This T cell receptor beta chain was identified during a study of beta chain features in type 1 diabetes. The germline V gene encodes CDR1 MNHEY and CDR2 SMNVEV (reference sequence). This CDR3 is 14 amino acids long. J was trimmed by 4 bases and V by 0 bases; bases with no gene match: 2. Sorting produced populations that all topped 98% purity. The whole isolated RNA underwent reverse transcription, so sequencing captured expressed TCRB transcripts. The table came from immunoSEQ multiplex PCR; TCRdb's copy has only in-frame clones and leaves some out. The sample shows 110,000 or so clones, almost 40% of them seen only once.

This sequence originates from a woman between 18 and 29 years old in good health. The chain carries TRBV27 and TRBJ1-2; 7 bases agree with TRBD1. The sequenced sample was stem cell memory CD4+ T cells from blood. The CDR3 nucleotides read TGTGCCAGCAGTTTATCTTCAGGGGGCTATGGCTACACCTTC. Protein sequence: CASSLSSGGYGYTF.